This T cell receptor beta chain came from a study of control samples from healthy donors and cancer patients (dated by TCRdb to between 2020 and 2021). The method behind the library was the immunoSEQ multiplex PCR assay. TCRdb took this table from immuneACCESS and kept in-frame rearrangements with V and J called. Such tables lack part of the clones; where checked against another copy, unresolved V genes explain under half of the gap, and the rest is unexplained. Present in this sample are roughly 120,000 clones, about 89% of which were seen just once. The ten largest account for 7.8% of the sample. On this clone: Its antigen is unknown. No clone much larger than this one lies a single base away; base qualities are absent.

V sheds 5 bases and J sheds 14 bases, leaving 15 bases between their ends. CDR1 MNHEY and CDR2 SVGAGI were looked up in the germline V gene. Inclusive of the bounding cysteine and phenylalanine, the CDR3 is 11 residues long. Just CDR3 DNA is preserved here, 33 bases in frame from base 1. Recombination connected TRBV6-5 to TRBJ2-5; a weak D assignment points to TRBD1 (5 bases agree). The clonotype comes from a woman aged 18-30 years in good health. Sequenced material: blood. The encoded CDR3 is CASSTQGAHYF. The nucleotides are TGTGCCAGCAGTACCCAGGGTGCTCATTACTTC.